This TCR beta chain was captured in a study of T-cell reconstitution after alpha-beta-depleted transplantation in children (dated by TCRdb to the mid-2010s). About the full investigation: Using TCR repertoire profiling, the study quantitatively followed how T-cell immune reconstitution unfolded in children after TCRalphabeta/CD19-depleted allogeneic hematopoietic cell transplantation.

From the germline V gene (reference sequence), CDR1 is SEHNR and CDR2 is FQNEAQ. The CDR3 contains 15 residues, cysteine and phenylalanine counted. Only the CDR3 region is kept as DNA, spanning 45 bases read in frame from base 1. At the junction V is shortened by 1 base and J by 2 bases; bases outside the gene matches: 5. A word on this clonotype: Its antigen is not yet known. No base quality information exists; no much larger clone differs at one position.

The library was made by PCR. The reads were generated on an Illumina HiSeq 2500. Molecular barcoding was employed in the preparation of TCR libraries, with unique molecular identifiers being used to normalize TCRbeta repertoire quantification. TCRdb passed the public sequencing reads through fastp at Q25 and MiXCR, retaining productive beta sequences. Entries that share a CDR3 protein sequence are merged under the most common genes and DNA. In this sample the table shows around 500,000 distinct CDR3 sequences, approximately 13% of which occur a single time. The leading ten clones occupy about 6% of the sample.

The receptor's source is a human donor who donated a stem cell graft to a child with combined immunodeficiency. The chain couples TRBV7-9 to TRBJ2-7, and TRBD1 aligns with 7 junction nucleotides. The sample was PBMCs from the stem cell graft donor, taken from the stem cell graft. The CDR3 sequence is CASSLVQGSAYEQYF. The base sequence is TGTGCCAGCAGCTTAGTACAGGGGAGCGCCTACGAGCAGTACTTC.